This T cell receptor beta chain was documented in a study of early stage breast cancer tumors. About the study: Most invasive tumors, about 80% of the 16, were ER+/PR+/HER2-. Study findings and constraints: Most shared enriched TCRB sequences were commonly generated ones. Tumors had approximately 2.5-fold higher T cell density than normal breast.

Trimming cost V 4 bases and J 1 base; bases outside gene matches: 6. This CDR3 has 15 amino acids. Germline V gives CDR1 SGHTA, CDR2 FQGNSA. A note on this clone: The antigen is unknown.

Each sample had two DNA replicates, about 0.52 ug blood or roughly 1.6 ug tissue. The data were produced by immunoSEQ multiplex PCR, yet TCRdb's version contains in-frame clones alone and is incomplete. The table lists approximately 30,000 clones, about 80% of them singletons. This TCR came from a person in their sixties or seventies with breast cancer. Sample: blood. The chain is built from TRBV7-2 and TRBJ1-1; 7 bases match TRBD1. CDR3 protein: CASSSSGTENTEAFF. CDR3 DNA sequence: TGTGCCAGCAGCTCATCCGGGACAGAGAACACTGAAGCTTTCTTT.